This TCR beta chain was identified in a study of CD8+ T cells in alopecia areata. As to treatment: oral pan-JAK inhibitor, 5-10 mg twice daily. Cell sorting on a FACSAria was used to separate CD4+ and CD8+ T cells from the PBMCs. Study findings and constraints: Tofacitinib significantly reduced both scalp clonality and expanded CD8+ clones among the top 100.

Remarks on this clone: Its antigen is not identified.

The CDR3 consists of 15 residues. V was clipped by 5 bases and J by 4 bases; unmatched bases: 10. Germline V gene lookup returns CDR1 SGHVS and CDR2 FNYEAQ. Isolated RNA was reverse transcribed into cDNA used as the sequencing template. The assay was immunoSEQ multiplex PCR, and TCRdb's table has in-frame clones only and misses some. The sample contains about 160,000 clones, 65% of which appear only once. The V call is TRBV7-6, the J call TRBJ2-5; 7 bases are shared with TRBD2. This TCR derives from a human donor with alopecia areata. This material consisted of CD4+ T cells sorted from blood, taken at week 4, from a patient treated with tofacitinib. The CDR3, as DNA: TGTGCCAGCAGCCCTTTTCAGGGACTATCAGAGACCCAGTACTTC. It yields the protein CASSPFQGLSETQYF. The whole variable domain, filled in from reference TRBV7-6 and TRBJ2-5, reads GAGVSQSPRYKVTKRGQDVALRCDPISGHVSLYWYRQALGQGPEFLTYFNYEAQQDKSGLPNDRFSAERPEGSISTLTIQRTEQRDSAMYRCASSPFQGLSETQYFGPGTRLLVL.